The 9 T cell receptor beta chains presented below share a single source sample, sequenced in a study of neoadjuvant anti-PD-1 for oral cavity cancer. Using immunoSEQ multiplex PCR, the repertoire was profiled, and TCRdb retains in-frame clones only, with some absent. The table includes 35,000 to 40,000 clones, roughly 35% detected once. Indicated time point: after neoadjuvant nivolumab, at surgical resection. The sample here was tumor tissue, taken after nivolumab (anti-PD-1) treatment. Source of these receptors: a person aged 35 to 85 with oral cavity squamous cell carcinoma.

The table lists this clone with many counts. The gene calls are TRBV30 and TRBJ1-1; D may be TRBD1 (5 bases). CDR3 length equals 13 residues. Trimming shortened V by 0 bases and J by 5 bases, and 10 bases separated the two germline ends. The V gene's germline CDR1 is GTSNPN and CDR2 SVGIG (reference sequence). The CDR3 nucleotides read TGTGCCTGGAGTGTGGGGGGACGTACTGAAGCTTTCTTT. Protein: CAWSVGGRTEAFF.

This sequence joins TRBV5-6 and TRBJ2-7; tentatively, D is TRBD1 (6 bases). Germline V gene data show CDR1 as SGHDT and CDR2 as YYEEEE. The CDR3 contains 15 residues. V lost 0 bases to trimming and J lost 1 base, with 11 bases between them. Written as DNA, the CDR3 is TGTGCCAGCAGCTTGGTGGTGGGGACATCCTACGAGCAGTACTTC. Its translation is CASSLVVGTSYEQYF.

This rearrangement joins TRBV7-9 to TRBJ1-2, with no clear D. CDR1 is SEHNR and CDR2 is FQNEAQ in the germline V gene (reference sequence). Trimming removed 6 bases from V and 6 bases from J, with 17 bases in between. The CDR3 runs to 14 residues. CDR3 nucleotides: TGTGCCAGCAGGGTGATTGAGGGTGTGGATGGCTACACCTTC. Amino acids: CASRVIEGVDGYTF.

This clone showed up just a few times. The chain combines TRBV14 with TRBJ1-2; D is uncertain. The germline V gene encodes CDR1 SGHDN and CDR2 FVKESK. V shed 0 bases and J shed 3 bases, with 5 bases lying between them. This CDR3 is 13 amino acids long. The chain's CDR3 is CASSQDTYYGYTF. The CDR3 DNA reads TGTGCCAGCAGCCAAGACACGTACTATGGCTACACCTTC.

This clone was picked up a small number of times. The chain recombines TRBV5-1 with TRBJ1-5, with D perhaps TRBD1 (5 bases). V lost 4 bases to trimming and J lost 5 bases, with 13 bases between them. The CDR3 extends over 14 amino acids. Germline V gene lookup returns CDR1 SGHRS and CDR2 YFSETQ. The CDR3 DNA reads TGCGCCAGCAGCCCCCTGGGAGGGGATCAGCCCCAGCATTTT. This codes for CASSPLGGDQPQHF.

This clone came up many times. This chain connects TRBV19 to TRBJ1-5; 8 bases fit TRBD1. CDR1 and CDR2 from the germline V gene are LNHDA and SQIVND (reference sequence). This CDR3 comprises 15 residues. V shed 3 bases and J 2 bases; nucleotides not matched to a gene: 3. The CDR3 DNA reads as TGTGCCAGTAGTATGCAGGGACAGGGCAATCAGCCCCAGCATTTT. Translated, it gives CASSMQGQGNQPQHF. Full variable domain (missing parts from reference TRBV19 and TRBJ1-5): DGGITQSPKYLFRKEGQNVTLSCEQNLNHDAMYWYRQDPGQGLRLIYYSQIVNDFQKGDIAEGYSVSREKKESFPLTVTSAQKNPTAFYLCASSMQGQGNQPQHFGDGTRLSIL.

This sequence joins TRBV14 and TRBJ2-7; D is perhaps TRBD1 (6 bases). V shed 4 bases and J shed 9 bases, with 16 bases lying between them. CDR1 and CDR2 (germline): SGHDN, FVKESK. The CDR3 is 13 residues long. The CDR3 sequence is CASSLSLQGVQYF. CDR3 nucleotides: TGTGCCAGCAGCCTATCTTTACAGGGTGTGCAGTACTTC.

This sequence joins TRBV18 and TRBJ2-7; D unresolved. CDR1 and CDR2 from the germline V gene are KGHSH and LQKENI. The CDR3 has 11 amino acids. Trimming cost V 2 bases and J 4 bases, with 3 bases left between them. This CDR3 is CASSPGYEQYF. CDR3 bases: TGTGCCAGCTCACCAGGTTACGAGCAGTACTTC.

V gene TRBV5-1 combines with J gene TRBJ1-3, with D tentatively TRBD1 (5 bases). The germline V gene has CDR1 SGHRS and CDR2 YFSETQ. CDR3 length: 15 residues. V dropped 0 bases and J dropped 2 bases, with 9 bases sitting between them. The CDR3 spells CASSLEGRAGNTIYF. CDR3 DNA: TGCGCCAGCAGCTTGGAAGGCAGGGCTGGAAACACCATATATTTT.